The clone carrying this T cell receptor (beta chain) has only a few counts. What it binds is not known. TCRdb re-called clones from the PCR reads using MiXCR. The sample includes roughly 30,000 clones, 20% to 25% of them seen just once. The entire patient cohort was treatment-naive prior to thyroid surgery. CDR1 and CDR2 from the germline V gene are SGHVS and FQNEAQ. The CDR3 contains 16 residues. Deletions cut 0 bases from V and 1 base from J, with 9 bases between. This sample stems from a study of metastatic and nonmetastatic thyroid tumors. Study overall: The authors compared repertoires across blood and tumor or nodule tissue from malignant and benign thyroid patients.

General observations from the study: Patients with malignant thyroid tumors reportedly had significantly higher TCR beta diversity than those with benign nodules, in blood and tumor.

This clonotype originated in a female donor with papillary thyroid cancer or a benign thyroid nodule (not recorded which). Some clones in this sample may be carry-over from other donors' samples. Sequences were obtained from blood. The chain recombines TRBV7-8 with TRBJ2-2; D not certain. Written as DNA, the CDR3 is TGTGCCAGCAGCTTAGCCCAAAACATGAACACCGGGGAGCTGTTTTTT. Translated: CASSLAQNMNTGELFF. The whole variable domain, remainder taken from reference TRBV7-8 and TRBJ2-2, is GAGVSQSPRYKVAKRGQDVALRCDPISGHVSLFWYQQALGQGPEFLTYFQNEAQLDKSGLPSDRFFAERPEGSVSTLKIQRTQQEDSAVYLCASSLAQNMNTGELFFGEGSRLTVL.